This passage covers 30 T cell receptor beta chains from one sample sequenced in a study of OX40 agonist ivuxolimab in advanced cancers. The repertoire was sequenced with immunoSEQ multiplex PCR; TCRdb's copy has only in-frame clones and lacks some. The table has roughly 71,000 clones, around 84% seen once. The sample in question was CD4+ or CD8+ T cells sorted from blood, obtained in a trial of the OX40 agonist ivuxolimab. These receptors all stem from an adult with an advanced solid tumor such as melanoma, head and neck, liver or kidney cancer.

The chain carries TRBV6-5 and TRBJ1-5; D is uncertain. V was cut by 3 bases and J by 4 bases, with 7 bases left in between. This CDR3 comprises 13 residues. Looked up from germline, CDR1 is MNHEY and CDR2 is SVGAGI. The CDR3 is CASSYIGNQPQHF. Written as DNA, the CDR3 is TGTGCCAGCAGTTATATAGGAAATCAGCCCCAGCATTTT.

This clone was seen just once. The CDR3 DNA reads TGTGCCAGCAGTATGACTAGCAGCAATGAGCAGTTCTTC. Translated: CASSMTSSNEQFF. The rearrangement links TRBV5-4 to TRBJ2-1, with 7 bases fitting TRBD2. The V gene end was trimmed by 5 bases and the J gene end by 6 bases; junction bases not matched to a gene: 5. CDR1 and CDR2 (germline): SGHNT, YYREEE (reference sequence). CDR3 length: 13 amino acids.

The chain combines TRBV4-3 with TRBJ1-1; D call uncertain. From germline, CDR1 is LGHNA and CDR2 YSLEER. With 0 bases removed from V and 9 bases from J, the gap between germline ends came to 17 bases. This CDR3 spans 15 amino acids. CDR3 coding DNA: TGCGCCAGCAGCCAAGATATGGGCCGGCCGAGTAAAGCTTTCTTT. Translation: CASSQDMGRPSKAFF.

The V gene is TRBV6-1, the J gene TRBJ2-5, with 9 positions matching TRBD1. CDR1 is MNHNS, CDR2 SASEGT, per germline. This CDR3 has 12 amino acids. With V trimmed by 5 bases and J by 13 bases, 8 bases remained unmatched. Here the CDR3 DNA reads TGTGCCAGCAGTCTTCGGGACAGGGAAGTGTACTTC. Its protein product is CASSLRDREVYF.

The chain combines TRBV2 with TRBJ1-5; perhaps TRBD1 as D (5 bases). The CDR3 totals 15 residues. The germline V and J ends were trimmed by 4 bases and 0 bases, with 10 bases remaining between them. Germline V gene data show CDR1 as SNHLY and CDR2 as FYNNEI. CDR3 protein: CASSGTSYSNQPQHF. The CDR3, as DNA: TGTGCCAGCAGTGGGACATCTTATAGCAATCAGCCCCAGCATTTT.

The V and J genes are TRBV7-2 and TRBJ1-6, with TRBD1 identical over 9 bases. This CDR3 comprises 15 residues. V was pared by 3 bases and J by 10 bases, with 7 bases of the junction left unmatched. Germline loops: CDR1 SGHTA, CDR2 FQGNSA. CDR3 amino acids: CASSLLQGAGSPLHF. For the CDR3, the DNA is TGTGCCAGCAGCTTGCTACAGGGGGCAGGGTCACCCCTCCACTTT.

The CDR3 region is CASTFSWETDLRGYTF. The CDR3 DNA reads TGTGCCAGCACCTTTAGTTGGGAGACAGATCTAAGGGGCTACACCTTC. The chain is built from TRBV7-2 and TRBJ1-2; TRBD1 is a possible D gene (5 bases). This CDR3 comprises 16 residues. Trimming took off 7 bases at V and 8 bases at J, with 26 bases between the two ends. From germline, CDR1 is SGHTA and CDR2 FQGNSA.

CDR3 residues: CASSLFGMGAFF. CDR3 nucleotide sequence: TGTGCCAGCAGTTTATTCGGGATGGGAGCTTTCTTT. V gene TRBV28 combines with J gene TRBJ1-1; D ambiguous. The CDR3 is made up of 12 amino acids. V was shortened by 1 base and J by 10 bases, with 10 bases between the two germline ends. Looked up from germline, CDR1 is MDHEN and CDR2 is SYDVKM.

The rearrangement uses TRBV2 and TRBJ1-4; 10 nucleotides agree with TRBD1. The junction had 1 base not matched to a gene; V was cut back by 6 bases and J by 6 bases. The CDR3 extends over 13 amino acids. Germline loops: CDR1 SNHLY, CDR2 FYNNEI. DNA for the CDR3: TGTGCCAGCAGGACAGGGGGCTATGAAAAACTGTTTTTT. This codes for CASRTGGYEKLFF.

The rearrangement uses TRBV7-9 and TRBJ1-6; a weak D match, TRBD1 (5 bases). The CDR3 is 12 residues long. Deletions cut 3 bases from V and 11 bases from J, with 8 bases between. The germline gives CDR1 SEHNR, CDR2 FQNEAQ (reference sequence). CDR3 in amino acids: CASSFQQAPLHF. The CDR3 DNA sequence: TGTGCCAGCAGCTTCCAACAGGCACCCCTCCACTTT.

This clone was observed once. The V gene is TRBV5-1, the J gene TRBJ2-3, with D possibly being TRBD1 or TRBD2 (5 bases each). Per the germline V gene, CDR1 is SGHRS and CDR2 is YFSETQ. V dropped 3 bases and J dropped 0 bases, with 14 bases sitting between them. This CDR3 is built from 16 residues. The CDR3 reads CASSSDGDPSTDTQYF. The CDR3 DNA sequence: TGCGCCAGCAGCTCTGACGGGGACCCTAGCACAGATACGCAGTATTTT.

V gene TRBV4-2 combines with J gene TRBJ2-7; 12 bases map to TRBD2. The germline CDR1 and CDR2 sequences are LGHNA and YNFKEQ. CDR3 length equals 15 residues. Trimming removed 5 bases from V and 5 bases from J; junction bases left unmatched: 7. CDR3 DNA: TGTGCCAGCAGCGTGACTAGCGGGGGCCTCGACGAGCAGTACTTC. This gives the protein CASSVTSGGLDEQYF.

The CDR3 coding sequence is TGTGCCACCAGCAGTGACGGACACCCTGGGGGGGAGCTGTTTTTT. It is translated as CATSSDGHPGGELFF. The chain combines TRBV15 with TRBJ2-2; the D gene is possibly TRBD1 (5 bases). The CDR3 consists of 15 residues. Trimming took off 3 bases at V and 8 bases at J, with 16 bases between the two ends. Germline CDR1 is LNHNV and CDR2 is YYDKDF (reference sequence).

The chain carries TRBV5-5 and TRBJ1-1; D is unclear. Trimming left V 6 bases short and J 1 base short, with 10 bases between. CDR1 is SGHKS and CDR2 is YYEKEE in the germline V gene (reference sequence). The CDR3 consists of 13 residues. The CDR3 loop reads CASTRGWNTEAFF. CDR3 DNA: TGTGCCAGCACACGAGGGTGGAACACTGAAGCTTTCTTT.

The genes are TRBV6-6 and TRBJ1-2; D gene unclear. Trimming pared 6 bases from V and 4 bases from J, leaving 12 bases between. CDR1 is MNHNY, CDR2 SVGAGI, per germline (reference sequence). This CDR3 has 13 amino acids. CDR3: CASRSDGSYGYTF. The CDR3 DNA reads TGTGCCAGCAGATCTGACGGATCCTATGGCTACACCTTC.

This chain uses TRBV30 with TRBJ2-5; D gene ambiguous. This CDR3 is 16 amino acids long. Trimming removed 1 base at V and 7 bases at J, with 22 bases between. The germline gives CDR1 GTSNPN, CDR2 SVGIG (reference sequence). CDR3 residues: CAWSAIYGPQVGTQYF. For the CDR3, the DNA is TGTGCCTGGAGTGCCATCTACGGGCCCCAAGTCGGGACCCAGTACTTC.

The chain combines TRBV7-2 with TRBJ2-2; the D is unclear. CDR3 size: 16 residues. CDR1 is SGHTA, CDR2 FQGNSA, per germline. With 5 bases removed from V and 4 bases from J, the gap between germline ends came to 17 bases. CDR3 loop: CASSLGLGITTGELFF. The CDR3 DNA follows: TGTGCCAGCAGCCTGGGCCTTGGTATTACCACCGGGGAGCTGTTTTTT.

Comments on this clone: This specimen includes other DNA sequences encoding the same CDR3. The chain combines TRBV6-5 with TRBJ1-2; 8 nucleotides agree with TRBD1. The germline gives CDR1 MNHEY, CDR2 SVGAGI. This CDR3 region has 13 residues. V was clipped by 7 bases and J by 6 bases; unmatched bases: 7. In DNA, the CDR3 is TGTGCCAGCACTCACAGGGGGTTTAATGGCTACACCTTC. It codes for CASTHRGFNGYTF.

The genes are TRBV11-2 and TRBJ1-3, with no clear D. This CDR3 spans 15 amino acids. Germline V lookup: CDR1 SGHAT, CDR2 FQNNGV. Trimming pared 2 bases from V and 0 bases from J, leaving 8 bases between. For the CDR3, the DNA is TGTGCCAGCAGCTTACTACGGGGCTCTGGAAACACCATATATTTT. Its protein is CASSLLRGSGNTIYF.

The CDR3 DNA is TGTGCCTGGAGCGGGGACGAACAAGAGACCCAGTACTTC. Translating gives CAWSGDEQETQYF. This chain connects TRBV30 to TRBJ2-5; D could derive from TRBD1 or TRBD2 (5 bases each). CDR3 length: 13 residues. CDR1 and CDR2 (germline): GTSNPN, SVGIG (reference sequence). V lost 3 bases to trimming and J lost 2 bases, with 10 bases between them.

Here the CDR3 DNA reads TGTGCCAGCAGCTCCGGACCTCTTCGCTCGAATTCACCCCTCCACTTT. It specifies CASSSGPLRSNSPLHF. V gene TRBV7-2 combines with J gene TRBJ1-6; D is unresolved. V gave up 4 bases and J gave up 7 bases, with 17 bases separating them. This CDR3 has 16 residues. Germline V gene data show CDR1 as SGHTA and CDR2 as FQGNSA.

The chain carries TRBV19 and TRBJ2-2; D is uncertain. CDR3 length: 14 amino acids. The germline gives CDR1 LNHDA, CDR2 SQIVND (reference sequence). V was cut by 6 bases and J by 3 bases, with 11 bases left in between. The CDR3 DNA sequence: TGTGCCAGTAGGGTATATCGAGACACCGGGGAGCTGTTTTTT. Protein sequence: CASRVYRDTGELFF.

This clone was recorded once. In DNA form, the CDR3 reads TGTGCCAGCAGCCCCCAGACAGGATTCTCCAATTCACCCCTCCACTTT. Its translation is CASSPQTGFSNSPLHF. The V gene is TRBV7-2, the J gene TRBJ1-6; a possible D gene is TRBD1 (6 bases). Deletions cut 5 bases from V and 7 bases from J, with 18 bases between. This CDR3 region has 16 residues. Germline lookup yields CDR1 SGHTA and CDR2 FQGNSA. Full variable domain (remainder filled in from reference TRBV7-2 and TRBJ1-6): GAGVSQSPSNKVTEKGKDVELRCDPISGHTALYWYRQSLGQGLEFLIYFQGNSAPDKSGLPSDRFSAERTGGSVSTLTIQRTQQEDSAVYLCASSPQTGFSNSPLHFGNGTRLTVT.

V and J are TRBV7-2 and TRBJ2-3; D is unresolved. Trimming shortened V by 2 bases and J by 5 bases, and 8 bases separated the two germline ends. Germline CDR1 is SGHTA and CDR2 is FQGNSA. The CDR3 loop spans 13 amino acids. The CDR3 DNA reads as TGTGCCAGCAGCTTACAGAGTCGAGATACGCAGTATTTT. This sequence encodes CASSLQSRDTQYF.

This clone showed up just once. V gene TRBV11-2 combines with J gene TRBJ2-1, with TRBD1 matching over 10 bases. Germline lookup yields CDR1 SGHAT and CDR2 FQNNGV. V was pared by 5 bases and J by 9 bases, with 7 bases of the junction left unmatched. This CDR3 has 14 residues. CDR3 region: CASSQRTGGTEQFF. The CDR3 DNA is TGTGCCAGCAGCCAACGGACAGGGGGAACTGAGCAGTTCTTC.

The rearrangement uses TRBV11-2 and TRBJ2-1, with 11 nucleotides matching TRBD1. Germline trimming cut 5 bases from V and 5 bases from J; bases unmatched to any gene: 5. The CDR3 consists of 15 residues. Per the germline V gene, CDR1 is SGHAT and CDR2 is FQNNGV. The CDR3 bases are TGTGCCAGCAGCCGCGGACAGGGGGCCCACAATGAGCAGTTCTTC. It is translated as CASSRGQGAHNEQFF.

The genes are TRBV5-5 and TRBJ1-5, with D possibly TRBD1 on 5 matching bases. The CDR3 totals 15 residues. Germline values: CDR1 SGHKS, CDR2 YYEKEE (reference sequence). Trimming shortened V by 0 bases and J by 1 base, and 8 bases separated the two germline ends. In DNA, the CDR3 is TGTGCCAGCAGCTTGGAGAGGGGCAGCAATCAGCCCCAGCATTTT. It yields the protein CASSLERGSNQPQHF.

This chain connects TRBV18 to TRBJ1-2; D is unclear. The germline gives CDR1 KGHSH, CDR2 LQKENI. The CDR3 is 15 amino acids. Trimming stripped 2 bases from V and 2 bases from J, with 12 bases between. DNA of the CDR3: TGTGCCAGCTCACCAGAGCGGAGGGCCAACTATGGCTACACCTTC. Its protein is CASSPERRANYGYTF.

The V and J genes are TRBV6-5 and TRBJ2-5; TRBD2 matches 8 bases. CDR1 and CDR2 from the germline V gene are MNHEY and SVGAGI. Germline trimming cut 1 base from V and 3 bases from J; bases unmatched to any gene: 7. The CDR3 length is 16 residues. CDR3 region: CASSYWRGAGKETQYF. The CDR3, as DNA: TGTGCCAGCAGTTACTGGCGGGGGGCTGGAAAAGAGACCCAGTACTTC.

The chain combines TRBV10-3 with TRBJ2-1; TRBD1 is a possible D gene (6 bases). Germline CDR1 and CDR2: ENHRY and SYGVKD. V gave up 2 bases and J gave up 7 bases, with 12 bases separating them. The CDR3 is 14 amino acids. The CDR3 region has the DNA TGTGCCATCAGTGAGCCCACAACAGGGAATGAGCAGTTCTTC. It codes for CAISEPTTGNEQFF.